This entry is about one T cell receptor (beta chain). Its specificity is unknown. The source of the sample is a study of T cell clonotyping in hematopoietic cell transplantation. Study-wide results and caveats: Cells were unsorted, so CD4 and CD8 contributions were not separated. Few recipient clonotypes overlapped donors; over 97% were de novo at given depth. After transplant, recipient diversity fell while pathologically expanded clonotypes grew through day 180.

V lost 0 bases to trimming and J lost 3 bases; unmatched junction nucleotides: 2. Germline values: CDR1 SGHAT, CDR2 FQNNGV. The CDR3 has 14 residues. Using immunoSEQ multiplex PCR, the repertoire was profiled, and TCRdb retains in-frame clones only, with some absent. The sample holds some 2,100 clones; approximately 80% are singletons and the top ten take 6% to 7.5%. Samples: about 28 days before transplant, then days 30, 100 and 180 after. The material was PBMCs, obtained 100 days after allogeneic stem cell transplant. The chain links TRBV11-2 to TRBJ2-7; TRBD2 matches at 7 bases. This TCR was recovered from a male patient aged 45-60 years who had an allogeneic stem cell transplant from a related donor, so the T cells may come from the graft donor. Some clones in this sample may be carry-over from other donors' samples. The CDR3 DNA reads as TGTGCCAGCAGCTTAGAAGCGGGGTTCTACGAGCAGTACTTC. The encoded protein is CASSLEAGFYEQYF. Variable domain in full (rest from reference TRBV11-2 and TRBJ2-7): EAGVAQSPRYKIIEKRQSVAFWCNPISGHATLYWYQQILGQGPKLLIQFQNNGVVDDSQLPKDRFSAERLKGVDSTLKIQPAKLEDSAVYLCASSLEAGFYEQYFGPGTRLTVT.